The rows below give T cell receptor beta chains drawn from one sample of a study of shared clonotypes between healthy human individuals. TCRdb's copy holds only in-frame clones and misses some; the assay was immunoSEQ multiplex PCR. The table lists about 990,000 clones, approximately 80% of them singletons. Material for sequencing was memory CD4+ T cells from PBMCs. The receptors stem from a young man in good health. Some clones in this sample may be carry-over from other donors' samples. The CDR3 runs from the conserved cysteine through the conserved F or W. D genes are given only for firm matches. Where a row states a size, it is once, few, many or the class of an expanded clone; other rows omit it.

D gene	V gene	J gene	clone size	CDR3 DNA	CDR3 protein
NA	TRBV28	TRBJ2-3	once	TGTGCCAGCAGCTCGCCCTGGGGTAACACAGATACGCAGTATTTT	CASSSPWGNTDTQYF
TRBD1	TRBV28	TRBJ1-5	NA	TGTGCCAGCAGTTTACCCGGGCAGGGGGCTTACCAGCCCCAGCATTTT	CASSLPGQGAYQPQHF
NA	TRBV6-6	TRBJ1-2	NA	TGTGCCAGCAGTTACTCCGGGACACATGGCTACACCTTC	CASSYSGTHGYTF
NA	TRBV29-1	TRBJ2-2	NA	TGCAGCGTCCCAGGGAGGACCGGGGAGCTGTTTTTT	CSVPGRTGELFF
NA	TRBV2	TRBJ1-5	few	TGTGCCAGCAGTGACCAGGTTAGCAATCAGCCCCAGCATTTT	CASSDQVSNQPQHF
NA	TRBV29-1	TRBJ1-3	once	TGCAGCGCGAAGGGGGACGTTGGAAACACCATATATTTT	CSAKGDVGNTIYF
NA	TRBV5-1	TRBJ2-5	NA	TGCGCCAGCAGCCCGCCCCAGAGCCAAGGTGTGGAGACCCAGTACTTC	CASSPPQSQGVETQYF
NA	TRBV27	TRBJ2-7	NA	TGTGCCAGCAGTTTTTTAGGGGGAGGCCCCTACGAGCAGTACTTC	CASSFLGGGPYEQYF
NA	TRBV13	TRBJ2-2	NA	TGTGCCAGCAGCTTAGTGACGGCCCTAAGGGTCACCGGGGAGCTGTTTTTT	CASSLVTALRVTGELFF
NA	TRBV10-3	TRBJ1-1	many	TGTGCCATCAGCCAAGGGAGGGATGAAGCTTTCTTT	CAISQGRDEAFF
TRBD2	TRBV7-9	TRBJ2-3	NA	TGTGCCAGCAGCCCCCATAGCGGGATCGCAGATACGCAGTATTTT	CASSPHSGIADTQYF
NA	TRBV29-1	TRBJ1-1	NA	TGCAGCGAACTACGTAACACTGAAGCTTTCTTT	CSELRNTEAFF
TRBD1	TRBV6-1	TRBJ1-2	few	TGTGCCAGCACCTGGGACAGGGACTCCTATGGCTACACCTTC	CASTWDRDSYGYTF
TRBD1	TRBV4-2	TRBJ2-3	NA	TGTGCCAGCAGCCGACCCCTGGGGACAGCCCGCACAGATACGCAGTATTTT	CASSRPLGTARTDTQYF
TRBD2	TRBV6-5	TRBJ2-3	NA	TGTGCCAGCAGTTACGGCGGGAGAGGTGCAGATACGCAGTATTTT	CASSYGGRGADTQYF
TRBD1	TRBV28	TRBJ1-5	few	TGTGCCAGCAGTCCTATAGGGGACAGCAGCAATCAGCCCCAGCATTTT	CASSPIGDSSNQPQHF
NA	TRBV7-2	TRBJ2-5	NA	TGTGCCAGCAGCCCCGACCCGGGGGCGAAGACCCAGTACTTC	CASSPDPGAKTQYF
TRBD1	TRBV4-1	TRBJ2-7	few	TGCGCCAGCAGCCAAGATCTACAGGGGAGCAAGTACGAGCAGTACTTC	CASSQDLQGSKYEQYF
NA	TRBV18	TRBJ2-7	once	TGTGCCAGCTCACCAAACAATTCGGGCGAGCAGTACTTC	CASSPNNSGEQYF
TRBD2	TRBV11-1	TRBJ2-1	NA	TGTGCCAGCAGCCCACGCCCCAGCGCGGGGCGGGGGGAGGAGCAGTTCTTC	CASSPRPSAGRGEEQFF
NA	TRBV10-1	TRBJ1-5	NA	TGCGCCAGCAGTGAGAACAGATATTTTAGCAATCAGCCCCAGCATTTT	CASSENRYFSNQPQHF
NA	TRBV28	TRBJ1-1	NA	TGTGCCAGCAGCCTATCCCAGGGGCGCGCTTTCTTT	CASSLSQGRAFF
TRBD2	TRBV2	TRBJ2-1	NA	TGTGCCAGCAGTGGACTAGGACTAGCGAACAATGAGCAGTTCTTC	CASSGLGLANNEQFF
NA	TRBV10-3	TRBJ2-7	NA	TGTGCCATCAGCCCAGGAGGGGATACCTACGAGCAGTACTTC	CAISPGGDTYEQYF
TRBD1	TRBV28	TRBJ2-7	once	TGTGCCAGCAGTTCCCCCTCCCCCTCCCCCGGACAGGGTTACTTC	CASSSPSPSPGQGYF
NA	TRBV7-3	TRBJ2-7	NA	TGTGCCAGCAGCTTAGGTGTCAGGGCAGGAGGGGAGCAGTACTTC	CASSLGVRAGGEQYF
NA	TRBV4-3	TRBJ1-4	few	TGCGCCAGCAGCCAAAACGGAGCAACTAATGAAAAACTGTTTTTT	CASSQNGATNEKLFF
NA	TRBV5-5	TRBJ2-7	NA	TGTGCCAGCAGCTTGGGCCCCGGAAGCTATGACGAGCAGTACTTC	CASSLGPGSYDEQYF
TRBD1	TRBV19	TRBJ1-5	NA	TGTGCCACCGCAGGGACAGGGGCAAATCAGCCCCAGCATTTT	CATAGTGANQPQHF
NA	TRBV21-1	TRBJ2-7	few	TGTGCCAGCAGCATGCAGGGTGTTCCCTACGAGCAGTACTTC	CASSMQGVPYEQYF
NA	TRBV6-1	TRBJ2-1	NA	TGTGCCAGCAGGGGGCAGAGCTCCTACAATGAGCAGTTCTTC	CASRGQSSYNEQFF
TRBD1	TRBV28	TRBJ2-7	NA	TGTGCCAGCAGTTCCTTAACAGGGGGCACCTCCTACGAGCAGTACTTC	CASSSLTGGTSYEQYF
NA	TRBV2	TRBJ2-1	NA	TGTGCCAGCAGTGCGTCCAGGCTAGGGAATCAGCAGTTCTTC	CASSASRLGNQQFF
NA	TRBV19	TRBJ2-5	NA	TGTGCCAGTAGTATCTGGGAGAAGGGACGGGTTTCCCAGTACTTC	CASSIWEKGRVSQYF
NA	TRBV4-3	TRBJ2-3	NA	TGCGCCAGCAGCCAAGAATGGCGGGCAGGAGATACGCAGTATTTT	CASSQEWRAGDTQYF
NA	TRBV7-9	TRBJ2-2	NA	TGTGCCAGCAGCTTGGGCAAGAGGGAGCTGTTTTTT	CASSLGKRELFF
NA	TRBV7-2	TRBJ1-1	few	TGTGCCAGCAGCCCTACCAGAAGGGTGGCTGAAGCTTTCTTT	CASSPTRRVAEAFF
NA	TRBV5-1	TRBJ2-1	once	TGCGCCAGCAGCCCAGGCGGGGAGAATGAGCAGTTCTTC	CASSPGGENEQFF